This is a list of T cell receptor beta chains from one sample in a study of blood T cell repertoires in COVID-19. Profiling relied on immunoSEQ multiplex PCR, and the TCRdb table lists in-frame clones only, not all of them. Found here are over 110,000 clones, approximately 81% of them singletons; the top ten hold more than 8%. Sequences were obtained from peripheral blood. The source is a human donor in a cohort sampled during active COVID-19. Each CDR3 is given with its conserved first and last residue. D genes are given only for firm matches. Size is omitted from some rows. Given values are once, few, many or a class for expanded clones.

J gene	V gene	D gene	clone size	CDR3 protein	CDR3 DNA
TRBJ1-3	TRBV27	TRBD1	NA	CASSSRQGAGNTIYF	TGTGCCAGCAGTTCCAGACAGGGGGCTGGAAACACCATATATTTT
TRBJ1-2	TRBV21-1	NA	NA	CASSKVGQEGYGYTF	TGTGCCAGCAGCAAAGTGGGACAGGAGGGCTATGGCTACACCTTC
TRBJ2-7	TRBV7-5	NA	NA	CVRRDRRQVRTPSYEQYF	TGTGTCAGAAGGGATCGAAGACAGGTCCGGACTCCATCCTACGAGCAGTACTTC
TRBJ1-1	TRBV2	TRBD1	NA	CASNGQGPNTEAFF	TGTGCCAGCAACGGACAGGGGCCGAACACTGAAGCTTTCTTT
TRBJ2-6	TRBV19	NA	few	CASKGGSSGANVLTF	TGTGCCAGTAAGGGGGGGAGCTCTGGGGCCAACGTCCTGACTTTC
TRBJ2-7	TRBV7-2	NA	NA	CASSLVVASKYEQYF	TGTGCCAGCAGCTTAGTTGTGGCTAGTAAATACGAGCAGTACTTC
TRBJ2-3	TRBV7-6	TRBD2	NA	CASSPKTSGRPTDTQYF	TGTGCCAGCAGCCCAAAGACTAGCGGGAGGCCCACAGATACGCAGTATTTT
TRBJ2-1	TRBV7-9	NA	NA	CASSPTYNEQFF	TGTGCCAGCAGCCCCACATACAATGAGCAGTTCTTC
TRBJ1-2	TRBV4-1	NA	few	CASSQVGAGVDYGYTF	TGCGCCAGCAGCCAAGTAGGGGCAGGGGTGGACTATGGCTACACCTTC
TRBJ2-7	TRBV6-2/TRBV6-3	TRBD2	NA	CASSYSDTSGPSYEQYF	TGTGCCAGCAGTTACTCCGACACTAGCGGCCCCTCCTACGAGCAGTACTTC
TRBJ2-5	TRBV6-2/TRBV6-3	NA	NA	CASSYTRGTAQGTQYF	TGTGCCAGCAGTTACACTCGCGGGACGGCCCAAGGGACCCAGTACTTC
TRBJ2-5	TRBV3-1/TRBV3-2	NA	NA	CASSQGAVLETQYF	TGTGCCAGCAGCCAAGGGGCAGTCCTTGAGACCCAGTACTTC
TRBJ2-7	TRBV6-2/TRBV6-3	NA	NA	CASSPGQLYEQYF	TGTGCCAGCAGCCCGGGACAACTCTACGAGCAGTACTTC
TRBJ2-7	TRBV5-1	TRBD2	NA	CASSLTSGVTYEQYF	TGCGCCAGCAGCTTAACTAGCGGGGTGACCTACGAGCAGTACTTC
TRBJ2-7	TRBV28	TRBD2	NA	CASTISGTPYEQYF	TGTGCCAGCACCATAAGCGGGACCCCCTACGAGCAGTACTTC
TRBJ2-4	TRBV11-2	NA	NA	CASSLRLLQDTNIQYF	TGTGCCAGCAGCTTAAGGCTCCTGCAGGACACAAACATTCAGTACTTC
TRBJ2-5	TRBV7-9	TRBD1	NA	CASSPQGEKETQYF	TGTGCCAGCAGCCCACAGGGGGAGAAAGAGACCCAGTACTTC
TRBJ2-7	TRBV4-1	NA	NA	CASSQVADSEQYF	TGCGCCAGCAGCCAAGTAGCGGATTCCGAGCAGTACTTC
TRBJ1-2	TRBV19	NA	NA	CASRTVDYGYGYTF	TGTGCCAGTAGAACAGTCGACTACGGTTATGGCTACACCTTC
TRBJ1-5	TRBV6-5	TRBD1	NA	CASSMGQGANQPQHF	TGTGCCAGCAGTATGGGACAGGGGGCGAATCAGCCCCAGCATTTT
TRBJ2-5	TRBV20-1	NA	once	CSASLASETQYF	TGCAGTGCTAGTCTGGCTAGCGAGACCCAGTACTTC
TRBJ2-2	TRBV5-1	TRBD2	NA	CASSLVAGNTGELFF	TGCGCTAGCAGCTTGGTAGCGGGAAACACCGGGGAGCTGTTTTTT
TRBJ2-7	TRBV28	NA	NA	CASGRSLGDF	TGTGCCAGCGGGAGGAGCCTGGGGGACTTC
TRBJ2-7	TRBV4-1	TRBD1	NA	CASSQRALRSGGRPDEQYF	TGCGCCAGCAGCCAAAGGGCTTTACGGTCAGGGGGCCGACCCGACGAGCAGTACTTC
TRBJ2-5	TRBV5-1	TRBD1	few	CASSLDDRAMETQYF	TGCGCCAGCAGCTTGGACGACAGGGCGATGGAGACCCAGTACTTC
TRBJ1-1	TRBV29-1	TRBD1	once	CSVDRATSTEAFF	TGCAGCGTAGACAGGGCTACTAGCACTGAAGCTTTCTTT
TRBJ2-7	TRBV19	TRBD2	NA	CASSIILAASYEQYF	TGTGCCAGTAGTATAATCCTAGCGGCCTCCTACGAGCAGTACTTC
TRBJ2-1	TRBV28	TRBD2	NA	CASSLTGTSGHSNEQFF	TGTGCCAGCAGTTTAACCGGGACTAGCGGGCATTCCAATGAGCAGTTCTTC
TRBJ2-7	TRBV13	TRBD1	NA	CASSLAQQGAHSYEQYF	TGTGCCAGCAGCTTAGCTCAACAGGGGGCGCATTCCTACGAGCAGTACTTC
TRBJ2-7	TRBV7-2	NA	NA	CASSFTQTAYEQYF	TGTGCCAGCAGCTTTACACAAACCGCCTACGAGCAGTACTTC
TRBJ1-1	TRBV28	NA	NA	CASSLLTRGRGTEAFF	TGTGCCAGCAGTTTGCTAACGCGCGGTCGGGGGACTGAAGCTTTCTTT
TRBJ1-2	TRBV7-2	TRBD1	NA	CASTTRGQGAKGYTF	TGTGCCAGTACAACCCGAGGTCAGGGGGCGAAAGGCTACACCTTC
TRBJ1-6	TRBV6-2/TRBV6-3	NA	NA	CASSRQVYNSPLHF	TGTGCCAGCAGTCGACAAGTCTATAATTCACCCCTCCACTTT
TRBJ2-7	TRBV28	NA	once	CASSPQTVYEQYF	TGTGCCAGCAGTCCCCAGACAGTCTACGAGCAGTACTTC
TRBJ2-2	TRBV4-3	NA	few	CASTGDRYHTGELFF	TGCGCCAGCACCGGAGACAGGTACCACACCGGGGAGCTGTTTTTT
TRBJ1-2	TRBV5-5	TRBD1	NA	CASSFEQGAHYGYTF	TGTGCCAGCAGCTTCGAACAGGGGGCCCACTATGGCTACACCTTC
TRBJ2-1	TRBV6-2/TRBV6-3	TRBD2	NA	CASSRSGSLSNEQFF	TGTGCCAGCAGTCGTAGCGGGAGCTTAAGCAATGAGCAGTTCTTC
TRBJ2-1	TRBV18	TRBD2	NA	CASSALAGGMNNEQFF	TGTGCCAGCTCAGCGCTAGCGGGAGGCATGAACAATGAGCAGTTCTTC
TRBJ1-2	TRBV28	NA	NA	CASRFRGRGYTF	TGTGCCAGCAGGTTTCGTGGCAGAGGCTACACCTTC
TRBJ1-4	TRBV5-1	TRBD1	NA	CASSLDRATNEKLFF	TGCGCCAGCAGCCTTGACAGGGCTACTAATGAAAAACTGTTTTTT
TRBJ2-7	TRBV19	TRBD1	NA	CASKGTGSYEQYF	TGTGCCAGTAAGGGGACAGGGTCGTACGAGCAGTACTTC
TRBJ2-2	TRBV15	TRBD2	few	CATSREFGLAGVGGNAGELFF	TGTGCCACCAGCAGAGAATTTGGACTAGCGGGAGTAGGGGGAAACGCCGGGGAGCTGTTTTTT
TRBJ2-7	TRBV6-6	TRBD1	NA	CASRDRGWNEQYF	TGTGCCAGCAGAGACAGGGGTTGGAACGAGCAGTACTTC
TRBJ1-4	TRBV4-3	TRBD1	NA	CASSQGRDRGWEKLFF	TGCGCCAGCAGCCAAGGCCGGGACAGGGGTTGGGAAAAACTGTTTTTT
TRBJ1-6	TRBV5-6	NA	NA	CASRGGGSPLHF	TGTGCCAGCAGGGGGGGAGGTTCACCCCTCCACTTT
TRBJ1-1	TRBV27	TRBD1	NA	CASKGDPAGRTGGAADRAFF	TGTGCCAGCAAAGGGGATCCGGCGGGCCGGACAGGGGGCGCCGCGGACAGAGCTTTCTTT
TRBJ2-7	TRBV20-1	NA	NA	CSASAPREPHEQYF	TGCAGTGCTAGTGCTCCCAGGGAACCCCACGAGCAGTACTTC
TRBJ2-3	TRBV4-1	TRBD2	once	CASSLVQGTSGVTDTQYF	TGCGCCAGCAGCCTCGTTCAAGGGACTAGCGGAGTCACAGATACGCAGTATTTT
TRBJ2-3	TRBV9	TRBD2	NA	CASSVVTSGRADTQYF	TGTGCCAGCAGCGTAGTTACTAGCGGGAGGGCAGATACGCAGTATTTT
TRBJ2-7	TRBV27	TRBD2	NA	CASSTVAGGRAYEQYF	TGTGCCAGCAGTACGGTAGCGGGAGGGCGCGCCTACGAGCAGTACTTC
TRBJ1-1	TRBV7-9	NA	NA	CASSLEYRNTEAFF	TGTGCCAGCAGCTTAGAGTATAGGAACACTGAAGCTTTCTTT